This is a list of T cell receptor beta chains from one sample in a study of graft-versus-host responses after intestinal transplantation. Profiling relied on immunoSEQ multiplex PCR, and the TCRdb table lists in-frame clones only, not all of them. The top ten clones hold around 0.1% of a sample with more than 70,000 clones, roughly nine tenths of them seen once. Their target antigens are unknown. This sample comprised unstimulated CD4+ T cells sorted from spleen or lymph node cells, obtained before intestinal transplant. The receptors shown here come from a human donor who received an intestinal transplant. Each CDR3 is given with its conserved first and last residue. D genes are given only for firm matches. Expanded clones are given a class, and other clones once, few, many or no size at all.

NA	TRBV7-2	TRBD1	TRBJ1-5	TGTGCCAGCAGCCGTAACAGGGGTAATCAGCCCCAGCATTTT	CASSRNRGNQPQHF
NA	TRBV19	NA	TRBJ2-1	TGTGCCAGTACCCTGGGGCTAGCGTCCTACAATGAGCAGTTCTTC	CASTLGLASYNEQFF
NA	TRBV20-1	NA	TRBJ1-2	TGCAGTGCTGGCCCAAACTATGGCTACACCTTC	CSAGPNYGYTF
NA	TRBV7-2	TRBD2	TRBJ2-1	TGTGCCAGCAGCTCTGATTCCCGCGGGGGGTATTACAATGAGCAGTTCTTC	CASSSDSRGGYYNEQFF
NA	TRBV6-1	NA	TRBJ1-5	TGTGCCAGCAAGCCGGTAGGGGGAAATCAGCCCCAGCATTTT	CASKPVGGNQPQHF
NA	TRBV15	NA	TRBJ1-1	TGTGCCACCAGCACAGGGATCACTGAAGCTTTCTTT	CATSTGITEAFF
NA	TRBV7-9	NA	TRBJ2-3	TGTGCCAGCATCTCTCTCCCAGATACGCAGTATTTT	CASISLPDTQYF
NA	TRBV5-1	TRBD2	TRBJ2-7	TGCGCCAGCAGCCGAACACCGGGACTAGCGCTCGAGCAGTACTTC	CASSRTPGLALEQYF
NA	TRBV10-3	NA	TRBJ2-2	TGTGCCATCAGCCCCCAGTTTTCCAAGGGAGGTATCACCGGGGAGCTGTTTTTT	CAISPQFSKGGITGELFF
NA	TRBV6-5	NA	TRBJ2-2	TGTGCCAGCGGCTACACCGGGGAGCTGTTTTTT	CASGYTGELFF
NA	TRBV6-5	TRBD1	TRBJ2-7	TGTGCCAGCAAGGCGAATCAGGGGGTGTCCTACGAGCAGTACTTC	CASKANQGVSYEQYF
NA	TRBV29-1	TRBD2	TRBJ2-5	TGCAGCGTTTTCCGAGTTGGGACTAGCGGGGTCTTAGGGGAGACCCAGTACTTC	CSVFRVGTSGVLGETQYF
NA	TRBV7-9	NA	TRBJ1-5	TGTGCCAGCAGCTCGGGGGACGAGAGGGATCAGCCCCAGCATTTT	CASSSGDERDQPQHF
NA	TRBV19	TRBD1	TRBJ2-7	TGTGCCAGTAGCAGGGGACAGGGAGCCTACGAGCAGTACTTC	CASSRGQGAYEQYF
NA	TRBV11-2	NA	TRBJ2-3	TGTGCCAGCAGCTCAGGAGGGAGAGATACGCAGTATTTT	CASSSGGRDTQYF
NA	TRBV5-1	NA	TRBJ1-1	TGCGCCAGCAGCCCAAACTTCGCGAACACTGAAGCTTTCTTT	CASSPNFANTEAFF
NA	TRBV11-2	TRBD1	TRBJ1-1	TGTGCCAGCAGCTCCAGGGGGAAGAACACTGAAGCTTTCTTT	CASSSRGKNTEAFF
NA	TRBV5-4	TRBD2	TRBJ2-2	TGTGCCGGCAGCTTGCCGCTAGCGGTGAACACCGGGGAGCTGTTTTTT	CAGSLPLAVNTGELFF
NA	TRBV7-6	NA	TRBJ1-6	TGTGCCAGCAGCTTATCGGCCCGGGGGTCACCCCTCCACTTT	CASSLSARGSPLHF
NA	TRBV5-4	NA	TRBJ2-3	TGTGCCAGCAGCTCTCGGGGGGCCCACACTAGCACAGATACGCAGTATTTT	CASSSRGAHTSTDTQYF
NA	TRBV28	TRBD1	TRBJ2-7	TGTGCCAGCAGTTCCTCGACAGGGACCTACGAGCAGTACTTC	CASSSSTGTYEQYF
NA	TRBV7-8	TRBD1	TRBJ2-7	TGTGCCAGCAGCTTGCGGACAGGGGGCGTCTACGAGCAGTACTTC	CASSLRTGGVYEQYF
NA	TRBV2	NA	TRBJ1-3	TGTGCCAGCAGTGAGAGTGGAAACACCATATATTTT	CASSESGNTIYF
NA	TRBV5-5	NA	TRBJ2-7	TGTGCCAGCAGCCAGACGGGGAGCTACGAGCAGTACTTC	CASSQTGSYEQYF
NA	TRBV5-1	TRBD2	TRBJ2-5	TGCGCCAGCAGCGCCGGACTAGCGGGGGTTGAGCAGTACTTC	CASSAGLAGVEQYF
NA	TRBV23-1	NA	TRBJ2-2	TGCGCCAGCAATCAATCCGGGGGTTGGACCGGGGAGCTGTTTTTT	CASNQSGGWTGELFF
NA	TRBV5-1	NA	TRBJ1-1	TGCGCCAGCAGCCCTTACGGGGGGAGCGGCACTGAAGCTTTCTTT	CASSPYGGSGTEAFF
NA	TRBV4-1	NA	TRBJ1-1	TGCGCCAGCAGCCAGGGCCGGGGCACTGAAGCTTTCTTT	CASSQGRGTEAFF
NA	TRBV5-4	NA	TRBJ2-1	TGTGCCAGCAGCTTGAGGGAGACATCAACTAGCCTCTACAATGAGCAGTTCTTC	CASSLRETSTSLYNEQFF
NA	TRBV6-5	TRBD1	TRBJ2-7	TGTGCCAGCAGGTCCGCCCGGACAGGGGACTACGAGCAGTACTTC	CASRSARTGDYEQYF
NA	TRBV6-1	NA	TRBJ1-6	TGTGCCAGCAGTCTAGGGGTTTGGAAGCCCCTCCACTTT	CASSLGVWKPLHF
few	TRBV6-6	TRBD1	TRBJ2-7	TGTGCCAGCAGTTACTCAAGGGACAGGGTCTCGGAGCAGTACTTC	CASSYSRDRVSEQYF
once	TRBV11-2	TRBD2	TRBJ2-7	TGTGCCAGCAGCTTAGTGCAGGCGGGGGGCAACTACGAGCAGTACTTC	CASSLVQAGGNYEQYF
NA	TRBV2	NA	TRBJ2-3	TGTGCCAGCAATCCCCTAAGTAGCGCAGATACGCAGTATTTT	CASNPLSSADTQYF
few	TRBV7-9	TRBD2	TRBJ2-2	TGTGCCAGCAGCTTAGGTAGCGGGGGGCCCGGCGCCGGGGAGCTGTTTTTT	CASSLGSGGPGAGELFF
NA	TRBV9	NA	TRBJ2-3	TGTGCCAGCAGCCCCTGGGGGGGCGGAGCTACGGATACGCAGTATTTT	CASSPWGGGATDTQYF
NA	TRBV25-1	TRBD1	TRBJ2-1	TGTGCCAGCACCCCCCCGGGACAGGGTTTGCGGAATGAGCAGTTCTTC	CASTPPGQGLRNEQFF
NA	TRBV6-5	NA	TRBJ1-1	TGTGCCAGCAGTTACGTTGGGGCAGATAGAACTGAAGCTTTCTTT	CASSYVGADRTEAFF
NA	TRBV5-1	TRBD1	TRBJ1-4	TGCGCCAGCAGCTTGGTGGGCGGACAGGGTGGTGAAAAACTGTTTTTT	CASSLVGGQGGEKLFF
once	TRBV5-4	TRBD2	TRBJ2-7	TGTGCCAGCAGCCCCGGGGGTAGCGGGGCCATACGGTGGTACTTC	CASSPGGSGAIRWYF
NA	TRBV7-9	TRBD1	TRBJ1-1	TGTGCCAGCAGTGAGACAGGGCCAGCTTTCTTT	CASSETGPAFF
NA	TRBV6-5	TRBD1	TRBJ2-5	TGTGCCAGCACTCGCGACAGGGGAGAGACCCAGTACTTC	CASTRDRGETQYF
NA	TRBV18	NA	TRBJ1-6	TGTGCCAGCTCGGGGGACGGGAGTTCACCCCTCCACTTT	CASSGDGSSPLHF
NA	TRBV29-1	NA	TRBJ1-3	TGCAGCGCCGCACAGGGTCTGGGAAACACCATATATTTT	CSAAQGLGNTIYF
NA	TRBV4-1	TRBD2	TRBJ2-5	TGCGCCAGCAGCCAATTGCGGGGGGGCCTAATCGGGGAGACCCAGTACTTC	CASSQLRGGLIGETQYF
NA	TRBV9	NA	TRBJ1-6	TGTGCCAGCAGCGTAGCTGGGGGGTCCGGGGCCCCACGCCTCCACTTT	CASSVAGGSGAPRLHF
once	TRBV19	NA	TRBJ1-1	TGTGCCAGTACCCAAATCGGGGTGGGCACTGAAGCTTTCTTT	CASTQIGVGTEAFF
NA	TRBV15	TRBD2	TRBJ2-5	TGTGCCACCAGCAGAGGGGAAACTAGCGGGGGACTAGAGACCCAGTACTTC	CATSRGETSGGLETQYF
NA	TRBV7-8	TRBD2	TRBJ2-7	TGTGCCAGCAGCTTAAAGCGGGGGATCTACGAGCAGTACTTC	CASSLKRGIYEQYF
once	TRBV15	NA	TRBJ1-1	TGTGCCACCAGCAGACTAGACAGACCGAACACTGAAGCTTTCTTT	CATSRLDRPNTEAFF
NA	TRBV5-4	NA	TRBJ1-6	TGTGCCAGCAGCTTGGGCCGGGGGGTTCCCCTCCACTTT	CASSLGRGVPLHF